What follows describes a single T cell receptor (beta chain). The antigen is not known. Repertoires were generated with immunoSEQ multiplex PCR, while TCRdb's copy carries only in-frame clones and drops some. The data hold about 51,000 clones, with 85% to 90% observed a single time. The CDR3 spans 14 residues. Germline values: CDR1 ENHRY, CDR2 SYGVKD. The germline V and J ends were trimmed by 2 bases and 5 bases, with 10 bases remaining between them. The data are from a study of OX40 agonist ivuxolimab in advanced cancers. Notes on the study in general: The average count of expanded clones was higher among CD8+ T cells than among CD4+. Low normalized T-cell clonal expansion was additionally recorded for some nonresponders. Among the lowest peripheral clonal expansion occurred in 0.1-3.0 mg/kg partial responders.

The sequencing here drew on CD4+ or CD8+ T cells sorted from blood, taken in a trial of the OX40 agonist ivuxolimab. J is TRBJ1-5 and V is TRBV10-3; weak D call: TRBD1 (5 bases). The source of this sequence is an adult with an advanced solid tumor such as melanoma, head and neck, liver or kidney cancer. The CDR3 region has the DNA TGTGCCATCAGTGAGGCAGAAGGGGATCAGCCCCAGCATTTT. Translating it yields CAISEAEGDQPQHF.